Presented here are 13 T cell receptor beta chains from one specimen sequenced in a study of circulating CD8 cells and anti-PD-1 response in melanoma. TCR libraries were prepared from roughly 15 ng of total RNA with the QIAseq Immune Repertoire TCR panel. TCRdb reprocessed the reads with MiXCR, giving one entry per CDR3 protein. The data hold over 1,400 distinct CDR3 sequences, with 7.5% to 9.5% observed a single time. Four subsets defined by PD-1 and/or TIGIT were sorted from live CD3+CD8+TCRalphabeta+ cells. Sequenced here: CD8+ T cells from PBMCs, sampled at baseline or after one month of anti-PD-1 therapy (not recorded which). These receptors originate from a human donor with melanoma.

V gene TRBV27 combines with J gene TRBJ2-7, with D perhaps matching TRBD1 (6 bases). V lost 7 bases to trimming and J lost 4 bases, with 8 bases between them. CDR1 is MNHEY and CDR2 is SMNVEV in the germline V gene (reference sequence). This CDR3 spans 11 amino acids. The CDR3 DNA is TGTGCCAGCAACCAGGGGTACGAGCAGTACTTC. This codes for CASNQGYEQYF.

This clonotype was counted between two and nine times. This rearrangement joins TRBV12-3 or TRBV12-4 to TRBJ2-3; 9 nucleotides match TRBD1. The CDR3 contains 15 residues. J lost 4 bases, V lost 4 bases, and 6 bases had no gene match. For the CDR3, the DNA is TGTGCCAGCAGTTCAGACAGGGGGATGGCAGATACGCAGTATTTT. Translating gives CASSSDRGMADTQYF.

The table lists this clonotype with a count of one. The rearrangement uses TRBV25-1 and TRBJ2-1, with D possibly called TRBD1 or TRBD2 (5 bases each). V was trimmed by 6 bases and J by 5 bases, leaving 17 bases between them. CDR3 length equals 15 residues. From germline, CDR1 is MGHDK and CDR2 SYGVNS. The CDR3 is CASRLGPRGHNEQFF. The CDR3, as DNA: TGTGCCAGCAGGTTAGGGCCCCGGGGCCACAATGAGCAGTTCTTC. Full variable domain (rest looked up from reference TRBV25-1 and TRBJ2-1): EADIYQTPRYLVIGTGKKITLECSQTMGHDKMYWYQQDPGMELHLIHYSYGVNSTEKGDLSSESTVSRIRTEHFPLTLESARPSHTSQYLCASRLGPRGHNEQFFGPGTRLTVL.

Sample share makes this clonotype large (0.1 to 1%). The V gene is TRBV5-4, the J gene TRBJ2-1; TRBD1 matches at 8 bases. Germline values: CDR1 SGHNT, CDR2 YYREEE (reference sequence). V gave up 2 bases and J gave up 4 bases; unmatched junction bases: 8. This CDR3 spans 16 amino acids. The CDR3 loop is CASSFGGRGLYNEQFF. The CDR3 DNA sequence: TGTGCCAGCAGCTTTGGAGGCAGGGGGCTATACAATGAGCAGTTCTTC.

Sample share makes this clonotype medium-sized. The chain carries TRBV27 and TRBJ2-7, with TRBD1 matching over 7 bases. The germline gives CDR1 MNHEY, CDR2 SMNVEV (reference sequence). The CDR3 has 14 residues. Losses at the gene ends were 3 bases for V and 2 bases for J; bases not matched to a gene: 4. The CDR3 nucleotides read TGTGCCAGCAGTTTGGGGGACAGCACCTACGAGCAGTACTTC. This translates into CASSLGDSTYEQYF.

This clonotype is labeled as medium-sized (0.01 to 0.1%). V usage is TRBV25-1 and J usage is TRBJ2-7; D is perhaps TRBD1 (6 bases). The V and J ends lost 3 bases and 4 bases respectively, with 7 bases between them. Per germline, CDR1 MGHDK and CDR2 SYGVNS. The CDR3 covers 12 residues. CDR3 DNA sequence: TGTGCCAGCAGTGACAGGGGTTACGAGCAGTACTTC. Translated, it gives CASSDRGYEQYF.

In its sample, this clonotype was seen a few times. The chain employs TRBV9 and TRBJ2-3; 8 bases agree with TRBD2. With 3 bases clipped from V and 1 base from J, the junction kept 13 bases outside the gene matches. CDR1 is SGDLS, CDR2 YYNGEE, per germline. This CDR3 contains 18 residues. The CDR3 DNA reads TGTGCCAGCAGCGCCCCGGGGGGGACCCAACTACGCACAGATACGCAGTATTTT. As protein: CASSAPGGTQLRTDTQYF. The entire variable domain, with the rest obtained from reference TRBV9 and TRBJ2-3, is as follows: DSGVTQTPKHLITATGQRVTLRCSPRSGDLSVYWYQQSLDQGLQFLIQYYNGEERAKGNILERFSAQQFPDLHSELNLSSLELGDSALYFCASSAPGGTQLRTDTQYFGPGTRLTVL.

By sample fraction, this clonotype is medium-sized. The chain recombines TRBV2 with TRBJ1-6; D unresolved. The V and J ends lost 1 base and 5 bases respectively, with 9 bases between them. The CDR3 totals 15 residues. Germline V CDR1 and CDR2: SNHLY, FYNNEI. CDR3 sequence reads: CASSEDTFNNSPLHF. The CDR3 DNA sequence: TGTGCCAGCAGTGAAGACACTTTTAATAATTCACCCCTCCACTTT.

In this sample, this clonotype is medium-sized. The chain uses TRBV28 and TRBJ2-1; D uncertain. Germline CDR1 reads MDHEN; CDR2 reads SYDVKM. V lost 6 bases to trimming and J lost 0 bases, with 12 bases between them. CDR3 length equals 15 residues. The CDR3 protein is CASRNTVSSYNEQFF. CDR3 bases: TGTGCCAGCAGAAACACCGTCTCCTCCTACAATGAGCAGTTCTTC.

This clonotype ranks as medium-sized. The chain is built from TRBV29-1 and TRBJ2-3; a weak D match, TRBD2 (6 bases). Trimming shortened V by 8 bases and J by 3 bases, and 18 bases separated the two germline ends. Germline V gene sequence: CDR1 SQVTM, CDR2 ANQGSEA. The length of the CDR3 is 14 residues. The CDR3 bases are TGCAGCCCCGAGAGGCGGGAAGTGACAGATACGCAGTATTTT. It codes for CSPERREVTDTQYF.

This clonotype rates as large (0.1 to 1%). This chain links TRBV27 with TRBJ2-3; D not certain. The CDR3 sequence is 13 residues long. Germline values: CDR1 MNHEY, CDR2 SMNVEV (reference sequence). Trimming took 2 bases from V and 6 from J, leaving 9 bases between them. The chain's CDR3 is CASSLQHGDTQYF. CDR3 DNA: TGTGCCAGCAGTTTACAACATGGGGATACGCAGTATTTT.

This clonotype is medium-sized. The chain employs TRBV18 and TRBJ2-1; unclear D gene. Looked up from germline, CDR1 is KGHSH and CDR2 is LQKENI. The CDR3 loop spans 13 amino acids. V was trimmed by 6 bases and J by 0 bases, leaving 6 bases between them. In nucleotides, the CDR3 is TGTGCCAGCTCTACAGACTCCTACAATGAGCAGTTCTTC. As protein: CASSTDSYNEQFF.

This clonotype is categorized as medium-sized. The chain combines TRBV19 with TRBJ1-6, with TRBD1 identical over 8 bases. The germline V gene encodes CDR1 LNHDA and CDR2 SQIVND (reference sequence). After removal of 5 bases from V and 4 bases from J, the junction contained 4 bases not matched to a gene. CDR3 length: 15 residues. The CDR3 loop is CASSFTGGYNSPLHF. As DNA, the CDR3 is TGTGCCAGTAGTTTCACAGGGGGATATAATTCACCCCTCCACTTT. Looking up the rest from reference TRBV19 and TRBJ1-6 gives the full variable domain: DGGITQSPKYLFRKEGQNVTLSCEQNLNHDAMYWYRQDPGQGLRLIYYSQIVNDFQKGDIAEGYSVSREKKESFPLTVTSAQKNPTAFYLCASSFTGGYNSPLHFGNGTRLTVT.